This entry features one T cell receptor beta chain sequence. The antigen remains undetermined. This CDR3 region has 13 residues. V was clipped by 1 base and J by 8 bases, with 11 bases between them. CDR1 is MDHEN and CDR2 is SYDVKM in the germline V gene. This record belongs to a study of STAT5B mutations in CD4+ large granular lymphocyte leukemia. Study-level information: The CDR3 'QG' motif was associated with a particular HLA allele among healthy donors. Whole-study findings and limits: Top patient clones used TRBV06 genes more often: 8/27 versus 2/35 in controls.

TCRdb keeps only in-frame clones here, not all; method: immunoSEQ multiplex PCR. There are roughly 32,000 clones in the sample; around nine tenths occur only once, and about 0.42% lies in the top ten. This chain joins TRBV28 and TRBJ1-2, with D possibly matching TRBD1 (6 bases). The sequencing input was CD4+ T cells from blood buffy coats. This TCR came from a human donor in good health. CDR3 DNA sequence: TGTGCCAGCAGTTTATTGGTAGGGGGGGGCTACACCTTC. Protein: CASSLLVGGGYTF.